The rows below give T cell receptor beta chains drawn from one sample of a study of shared clonotypes between healthy human individuals. Generated by immunoSEQ multiplex PCR, the TCRdb table keeps only in-frame clones and is missing some. Here the sample spans fewer than 700,000 clones, about 80% being singletons. Source material: PBMCs. The receptors come from a woman between 35 and 50 years old in good health. Some clones in this sample may be carry-over from other donors' samples. CDR3s leave out the opening cysteine and the closing phenylalanine or tryptophan.

>TRBV6-1
ASSLQGWGYEQY
>TRBV10-2
ASSEVGGEQY
>TRBV29-1
SGRGSGGTYNEQF
>TRBV28
ASSLPQTYEQY
>TRBV9
ASSGPRGRTAYNEQF
>TRBV11-1
ASSPRLAGTETQY
>TRBV28
ASSLASGNTIY
>TRBV15
ATSPGYNQPQH
>TRBV12-5
ASGFSRAGDTGELF
>TRBV21-1
ASSKVGRAPLNSNQPQH
>TRBV27
ASSFTLADTYNEQF
>TRBV5-4
ASSPRDSYNEQF
>TRBV29-1
SVGADSGNTIY
>TRBV7-9
ASSSRELAGGRTDTQY
>TRBV12-5
ASGRNGLYNEQF
>TRBV18
ASSRTGGNSYEQY
>TRBV30
AWTYSRETQY
>TRBV6-1
ASSGAYVDTGELF
>TRBV5-1
ASGRDPAYEQY
>TRBV6-6
ASSNPGSSYGYT
>TRBV10-2
ASSEGRWVWQF
>TRBV18
ASSPLGGPGEQY
>TRBV5-8
ASSLRSGSSNQPQH
>TRBV19
ASSILGQGNTEAF
>TRBV11-3
ASRPTGLFPYEQY
>TRBV5-5
ASSVAATLINQPQH
>TRBV19
ASSEGRMNTEAF
>TRBV7-2
VSSLGERTSGVVQETQY
>TRBV4-2
ASSQARGELYEQY